The 19 T cell receptor beta chains reported below all come from one sample, sequenced in a study of regulatory T cells in long-lasting Graves disease. Library construction for TCR beta used iRepertoire HTBI primers and Arm-PCR of CDR3 regions. MiXCR, run by TCRdb on the multiplex PCR reads, gives a single entry per CDR3 protein. This sample carries about 560,000 distinct CDR3 sequences, roughly 15% of them seen once, and the ten largest clones take 12%. Time point defined: newly diagnosed GD, antithyroid drugs for less than 3 months. PBMC-extracted RNA yielded the TCR library. This sample also appeared in a second study, on T cells in Graves' hyperthyroidism and ophthalmopathy.

Source: peripheral blood mononuclear cells (PBMCs), taken at new diagnosis, from a patient treated with antithyroid drugs. Every receptor here comes from a man aged 18-30 years with Graves disease.

V usage is TRBV29-1 and J usage is TRBJ1-2; 7 bases are shared with TRBD1. V shed 2 bases, J shed 3 bases, and the junction held 12 bases outside the gene matches. CDR3 length: 16 residues. Germline V gene sequence: CDR1 SQVTM, CDR2 ANQGSEA. The CDR3, as DNA: TGCAGCGTTGAACCAAAGGACAGGCGAGTAGACTATGGCTACACCTTC. This encodes CSVEPKDRRVDYGYTF.

The V call is TRBV7-9, the J call TRBJ1-4; 7 nucleotides line up with TRBD1. Trimming cost V 5 bases and J 4 bases; bases outside gene matches: 7. Looked up from germline, CDR1 is SEHNR and CDR2 is FQNEAQ (reference sequence). This CDR3 comprises 15 residues. DNA of the CDR3: TGTGCCAGCAGCATTACAGGGGCCTATAATGAAAAACTGTTTTTT. Its translation: CASSITGAYNEKLFF.

This clonotype was found many times. The gene calls are TRBV2 and TRBJ2-7; D is perhaps TRBD1 or TRBD2 (6 bases each). There are 14 residues in the CDR3. Deletions cut 4 bases from V and 2 bases from J, with 12 bases between. CDR1 is SNHLY, CDR2 FYNNEI, per germline. CDR3 DNA: TGTGCCAGCAGTGCGGGGGCCGAAACCTACGAGCAGTACTTC. It specifies CASSAGAETYEQYF.

The table lists this clonotype with a few counts. This sequence joins TRBV7-9 and TRBJ2-7; TRBD2 matches at 9 bases. V was clipped by 0 bases and J by 1 base; unmatched bases: 10. In germline, CDR1 is SEHNR, CDR2 FQNEAQ (reference sequence). The CDR3 runs to 18 residues. CDR3 in DNA: TGTGCCAGCAGCTTAGCGCGGGGGGGGGAGGACAAATCCTACGAGCAGTACTTC. Translating it yields CASSLARGGEDKSYEQYF. The full variable domain, with the rest looked up from reference TRBV7-9 and TRBJ2-7, is DTGVSQNPRHKITKRGQNVTFRCDPISEHNRLYWYRQTLGQGPEFLTYFQNEAQLEKSRLLSDRFSAERPKGSFSTLEIQRTEQGDSAMYLCASSLARGGEDKSYEQYFGPGTRLTVT.

There are a few counts of this clonotype. Here the CDR3 reads CATSEPSGIGNEQFF. The CDR3 bases are TGTGCCACCAGTGAGCCTAGCGGGATAGGGAATGAGCAGTTCTTC. V and J are TRBV24-1 and TRBJ2-1; 9 nucleotides match TRBD2. The CDR3 extends over 15 amino acids. Germline lookup yields CDR1 KGHDR and CDR2 SFDVKD. V trimming: 4 bases; J trimming: 7 bases; junction bases outside the gene matches: 7.

Ten or more counts support this clonotype. The rearrangement uses TRBV7-9 and TRBJ2-3; TRBD2 matches at 10 bases. Per germline, CDR1 SEHNR and CDR2 FQNEAQ (reference sequence). The CDR3 is 16 amino acids. V gave up 6 bases and J gave up 4 bases; unmatched junction bases: 10. CDR3 in amino acids: CASSSGLAPLSDTQYF. The CDR3 nucleotides read TGTGCCAGCAGTTCGGGACTAGCGCCACTCTCAGATACGCAGTATTTT.

The sample holds a few counts of this clonotype. In DNA form, the CDR3 reads TGTGCCAGCAGCTTACAGACAGGGGACGAGCAGTACTTC. Protein sequence: CASSLQTGDEQYF. The rearrangement uses TRBV7-2 and TRBJ2-7; 8 bases agree with TRBD1. Germline V lookup: CDR1 SGHTA, CDR2 FQGNSA. Germline trimming cut 2 bases from V and 5 bases from J; bases unmatched to any gene: 2. This CDR3 region has 13 residues.

The chain employs TRBV30 and TRBJ2-5; D is possibly TRBD1 (5 bases). This CDR3 comprises 14 residues. V was pared by 2 bases and J by 4 bases, with 14 bases between. Per germline, CDR1 GTSNPN and CDR2 SVGIG (reference sequence). The CDR3 DNA is TGTGCCTGGAGTTGGGCTCAGGGTTCAGAGACCCAGTACTTC. Its protein product is CAWSWAQGSETQYF.

This rearrangement joins TRBV2 to TRBJ2-7; 16 bases align to TRBD2. The CDR3 totals 18 residues. J gave up 8 bases and V 5 bases, and 15 bases lay outside the gene matches. Germline lookup yields CDR1 SNHLY and CDR2 FYNNEI. DNA for the CDR3: TGTGCCAGCAGTCCGAGTGTGGGGACTAGCGGGAGGGCGGATCAGCAGTACTTC. Its protein is CASSPSVGTSGRADQQYF.

V gene TRBV20-1 combines with J gene TRBJ2-5; D is tentatively TRBD1 or TRBD2 (5 bases each). Trimming took off 3 bases at V and 5 bases at J, with 16 bases between the two ends. This CDR3 comprises 14 residues. CDR1 DFQATT and CDR2 SNEGSKA come from the germline V gene (reference sequence). CDR3 protein: CSASSGPLRETQYF. DNA for the CDR3: TGCAGTGCTAGCTCGGGACCCCTTAGGGAGACCCAGTACTTC.

In the case of this clonotype: This is likely a read error, given that the CDR3 carries no conserved phenylalanine or tryptophan at its end. V is TRBV5-1 and J is TRBJ1-1; the D gene is possibly TRBD1 (6 bases). V was trimmed by 4 bases and J by 1 base, leaving 11 bases between them. The CDR3 contains 14 residues. Germline assignment: CDR1 SGHRS and CDR2 YFSETQ. The CDR3 region has the DNA TGCGCCAGCAGCCGGGACAACCAGAACACTGAAGCTTTCCTT. This translates into CASSRDNQNTEAFL.

This clonotype was seen many times. V usage is TRBV7-9 and J usage is TRBJ1-2; unclear D gene. V lost 4 bases, J lost 0 bases, and 9 bases lay in between. The germline V gene encodes CDR1 SEHNR and CDR2 FQNEAQ (reference sequence). The CDR3 contains 14 residues. The CDR3 is CASSSTDANYGYTF. The DNA of the CDR3 is TGTGCCAGCAGCTCGACGGACGCTAACTATGGCTACACCTTC.

This clonotype was detected ten times or more. The CDR3 is CASSPRAGDLYEQYF. The DNA of the CDR3 is TGTGCCAGCAGCCCAAGAGCGGGAGATTTGTACGAGCAGTACTTC. The rearrangement links TRBV7-3 to TRBJ2-7; 8 bases are shared with TRBD2. V gave up 5 bases and J gave up 4 bases; unmatched junction bases: 10. The V gene's germline CDR1 is SGHTA and CDR2 FQGTGA. The CDR3 is 15 amino acids.

This clonotype was seen many times. The chain uses TRBV7-9 and TRBJ1-1; 8 bases are a match to TRBD1. The CDR3 is made up of 15 amino acids. Germline-derived CDR1 and CDR2 are SEHNR and FQNEAQ (reference sequence). V lost 6 bases, J lost 5 bases, and 11 bases stayed unmatched. CDR3: CASSNETGAKTEAFF. The CDR3 DNA is TGTGCCAGCAGTAACGAGACAGGGGCAAAAACTGAAGCTTTCTTT. The variable domain in full, with the rest retrieved from reference TRBV7-9 and TRBJ1-1, is DTGVSQNPRHKITKRGQNVTFRCDPISEHNRLYWYRQTLGQGPEFLTYFQNEAQLEKSRLLSDRFSAERPKGSFSTLEIQRTEQGDSAMYLCASSNETGAKTEAFFGQGTRLTVV.

The chain recombines TRBV29-1 with TRBJ2-5; TRBD2 matches at 9 bases. The germline gives CDR1 SQVTM, CDR2 ANQGSEA. V shed 5 bases and J 5 bases; nucleotides not matched to a gene: 15. The CDR3 consists of 16 residues. The CDR3 reads CSVRPSGIISDETQYF. CDR3 nucleotides: TGCAGCGTTAGGCCTAGCGGGATTATTTCGGATGAGACCCAGTACTTC.

This chain links TRBV7-9 with TRBJ1-2, with D hard to call. V was trimmed by 1 base and J by 8 bases, leaving 17 bases between them. Germline V lookup: CDR1 SEHNR, CDR2 FQNEAQ (reference sequence). CDR3 length equals 15 residues. The CDR3 spells CASSLGSAGASGYTF. For the CDR3, the DNA is TGTGCCAGCAGCTTAGGGTCGGCGGGAGCTTCGGGCTACACCTTC.

This clonotype was picked up many times. The J gene is TRBJ2-7, the V gene TRBV11-2, with 8 positions matching TRBD1. Germline V lookup: CDR1 SGHAT, CDR2 FQNNGV. The CDR3 extends over 15 amino acids. V shed 7 bases, J shed 3 bases, and the junction held 11 bases outside the gene matches. CDR3 nucleotides: TGTGCCAGCAACATGGACAGGGCTAACCTCTACGAGCAGTACTTC. As protein: CASNMDRANLYEQYF.

V and J are TRBV10-1 and TRBJ2-7; D perhaps matches TRBD1 (5 bases). Trimming pared 2 bases from V and 5 bases from J, leaving 10 bases between. This CDR3 region has 13 residues. Germline CDR1 is WNHNN and CDR2 is SYGVQD (reference sequence). CDR3 DNA: TGCGCCAGCAGTGAGAGGGGATTCGACGAGCAGTACTTC. Protein product: CASSERGFDEQYF.

In this sample, this clonotype turned up a few times. The chain has TRBV27 and TRBJ2-3; D tentatively fits TRBD1 or TRBD2 (5 bases each). The CDR3 has 15 residues. Trimming removed 3 bases at V and 2 bases at J, with 12 bases between. The germline CDR1 and CDR2 sequences are MNHEY and SMNVEV (reference sequence). CDR3: CASSLRGSDTDTQYF. Written as DNA, the CDR3 is TGTGCCAGCAGTTTGAGGGGCTCTGACACAGATACGCAGTATTTT.